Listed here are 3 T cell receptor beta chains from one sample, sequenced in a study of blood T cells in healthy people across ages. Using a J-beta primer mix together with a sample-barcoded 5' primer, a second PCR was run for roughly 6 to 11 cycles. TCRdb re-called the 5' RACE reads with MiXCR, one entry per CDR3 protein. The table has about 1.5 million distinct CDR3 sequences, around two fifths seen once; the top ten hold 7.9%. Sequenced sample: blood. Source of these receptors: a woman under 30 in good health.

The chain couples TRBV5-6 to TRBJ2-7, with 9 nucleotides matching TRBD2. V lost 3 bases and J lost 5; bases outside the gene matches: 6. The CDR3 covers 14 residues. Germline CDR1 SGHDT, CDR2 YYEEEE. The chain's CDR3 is CASSWGTSRDEQYF. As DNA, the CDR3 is TGTGCCAGCAGCTGGGGGACTAGCAGAGACGAGCAGTACTTC.

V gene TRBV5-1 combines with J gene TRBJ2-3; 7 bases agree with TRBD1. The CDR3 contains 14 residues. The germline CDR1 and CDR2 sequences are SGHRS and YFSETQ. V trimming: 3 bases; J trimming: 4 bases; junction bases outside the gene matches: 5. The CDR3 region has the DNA TGCGCCAGCAGCTCGGTACAGGGGTCAGATACGCAGTATTTT. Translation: CASSSVQGSDTQYF.

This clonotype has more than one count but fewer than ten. The CDR3 DNA reads TGTGCCAGCACCTTAGGGGGCTTAACCTACGAGCAGTACTTC. Amino acid sequence: CASTLGGLTYEQYF. The V gene is TRBV12-3 or TRBV12-4, the J gene TRBJ2-7, with TRBD1 identical over 7 bases. Trimming cost V 7 bases and J 2 bases; bases outside gene matches: 8. The CDR3 has 14 amino acids.